This T cell receptor beta chain was captured in a study of shared clonotypes between healthy human individuals. Overall study results and limits: Measured sharing among donors was expected to vary with sequencing depth.

Splitting of CD4+ cells produced CD45RA+ naive and CD45RA-negative memory subsets. Germline CDR1 and CDR2: SGHRS and YFSETQ. The CDR3 sequence is 14 residues long. V lost 0 bases, J lost 4 bases, and 1 base stayed unmatched. Every subset had its genomic DNA shared out evenly among several immunoSEQ plates. Data came from immunoSEQ multiplex PCR; TCRdb stores just in-frame clones and leaves some out. The sample lists approximately 350,000 clones; around 67% were seen once. About this clone: Its antigen is unidentified.

The chain has TRBV5-1 and TRBJ2-1, with 7 bases aligning to TRBD2. The specimen was memory CD4+ T cells sorted from blood. Subset of the sample: CD45RA-negative fraction. The receptor was derived from a man aged 25 to 40 in good health. DNA for the CDR3: TGCGCCAGCAGCTTGGCCGGGAGGTACAATGAGCAGTTCTTC. It specifies CASSLAGRYNEQFF.